The clone carrying this TCR beta chain has more than one count but fewer than ten. The target antigen is unknown. Per germline, CDR1 MNHNS and CDR2 SASEGT. The CDR3 has 15 residues. Trimming left V 6 bases short and J 3 bases short, with 17 bases between. These data come from a study of CD8 T cells in ankylosing spondylitis. Findings and caveats of the study: The study looked at matched synovial fluid samples from ankylosing spondylitis patients. Disease-linked clones were reported to be significantly enriched there. Characteristic of ankylosing spondylitis blood, it appeared, was a TCR beta motif comprising roughly eight highly homologous variants.

Each CDR3 protein gets one entry after TCRdb re-called the 5' RACE reads with MiXCR. Here the sample spans 750,000 to 850,000 distinct CDR3 sequences, about 12% being singletons. The source is a male donor with ankylosing spondylitis. The material sequenced was blood, either unsorted or a sorted T cell fraction (not recorded which). The chain uses TRBV6-1 and TRBJ1-2; a possible D gene is TRBD1 (6 bases). The DNA for the CDR3 is TGTGCCAGCAGCCTTTTAGGGGGAACTGACTATGGCTACACCTTC. Translating it yields CASSLLGGTDYGYTF.